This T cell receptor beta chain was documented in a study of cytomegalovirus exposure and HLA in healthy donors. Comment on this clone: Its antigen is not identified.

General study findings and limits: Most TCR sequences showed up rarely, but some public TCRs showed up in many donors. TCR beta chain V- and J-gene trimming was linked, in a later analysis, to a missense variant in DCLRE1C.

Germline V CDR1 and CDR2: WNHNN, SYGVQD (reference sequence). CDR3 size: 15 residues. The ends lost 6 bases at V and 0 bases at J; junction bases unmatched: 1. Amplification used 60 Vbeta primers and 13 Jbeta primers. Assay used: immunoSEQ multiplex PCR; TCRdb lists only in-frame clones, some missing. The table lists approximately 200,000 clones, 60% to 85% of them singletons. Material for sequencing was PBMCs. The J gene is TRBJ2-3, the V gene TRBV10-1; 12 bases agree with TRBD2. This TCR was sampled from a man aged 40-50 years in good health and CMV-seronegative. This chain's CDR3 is CASSGTSGSTDTQYF. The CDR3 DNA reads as TGCGCCAGCAGCGGGACTAGCGGGAGCACAGATACGCAGTATTTT.